Listed below are T cell receptor beta chains from one sample, sequenced in a study of naive and memory T cell subsets. From the UMI-ligation and nested PCR reads, TCRdb called clonotypes with MiXCR, one entry per CDR3 protein. The profile shows some 30,000 distinct CDR3 sequences, 5.5% to 7.5% of them singletons. The sequenced sample was skin, obtained from a tuberculin skin test site. These receptor sequences come from an adult in good health. CDR3s include the opening cysteine and the closing phenylalanine or tryptophan. A D gene is named only where the DNA matches it firmly. Size is stated for part of the rows, as once, few or many counts, or as a class when the clone is expanded.

d_call,clone_size,v_call,j_call,cdr3_aa,cdr3_nt
TRBD1,many,TRBV7-9,TRBJ2-2,CASSTSGTGATGELFF,TGTGCCAGCAGCACCTCAGGGACAGGGGCGACCGGGGAGCTGTTTTTT
TRBD1,-,TRBV11-2,TRBJ2-3,CASSLVAGGFGDTQYF,TGTGCCAGCAGCTTAGTGGCAGGGGGCTTTGGAGATACGCAGTATTTT
TRBD2,-,TRBV3-1,TRBJ2-6,CASSQGLAASSGANVLTF,TGTGCCAGCAGCCAAGGTCTAGCGGCAAGCTCTGGGGCCAACGTCCTGACTTTC
-,medium-sized,TRBV5-1,TRBJ2-5,CASSLTTGPGQETQYF,TGCGCCAGCAGCCTTACAACAGGACCGGGCCAAGAGACCCAGTACTTC
TRBD1,many,TRBV27,TRBJ2-7,CASSLTGGVSYEQYF,TGTGCCAGCAGCCTAACAGGGGGAGTCTCCTACGAGCAGTACTTC
-,few,TRBV12-3/TRBV12-4,TRBJ2-2,CASSQQTVQGNTGELFF,TGTGCCAGCTCACAGCAGACCGTGCAGGGTAACACCGGGGAGCTGTTTTTT
-,many,TRBV21-1,TRBJ2-1,CATLPGRSSYNEQFF,TGTGCCACCCTACCGGGACGGAGCTCCTACAATGAGCAGTTCTTC
-,-,TRBV5-4,TRBJ1-2,CASSLDFRGIENGYTF,TGTGCCAGCAGCTTGGATTTCAGGGGAATTGAGAATGGCTACACCTTC
TRBD1,few,TRBV29-1,TRBJ2-7,CSVEDPGQGSAYEQYF,TGCAGCGTTGAGGATCCGGGACAGGGTTCGGCCTACGAGCAGTACTTC
-,many,TRBV3-1,TRBJ2-5,CASSPWGGPQETQYF,TGTGCCAGCAGCCCTTGGGGGGGGCCCCAAGAGACCCAGTACTTC
-,few,TRBV7-3,TRBJ2-2,CASRRGHTGELFF,TGTGCCAGTCGGCGGGGGCACACCGGGGAGCTGTTTTTT
-,-,TRBV20-1,TRBJ2-1,CSAIRGVGGAEQFF,TGCAGTGCTATCCGTGGGGTTGGGGGAGCTGAGCAGTTCTTC
-,many,TRBV2,TRBJ1-6,CASIPQGRSPLHF,TGTGCCAGCATACCACAGGGACGATCACCCCTCCACTTT
-,-,TRBV29-1,TRBJ2-5,CSVAGETQYF,TGCAGCGTTGCGGGGGAGACCCAGTACTTC
-,-,TRBV6-1,TRBJ1-5,CASNKGRGGISSYSNQPQHF,TGTGCCAGCAATAAAGGAAGGGGCGGGATTTCTTCCTATAGCAATCAGCCCCAGCATTTT
-,-,TRBV3-1,TRBJ2-1,CASSPSRGTGGNEQFF,TGTGCCAGCAGCCCCTCGAGGGGGACTGGGGGTAATGAGCAGTTCTTC
-,medium-sized,TRBV11-2,TRBJ2-1,CASSLVFGGDEQFF,TGTGCCAGCAGCTTAGTCTTTGGCGGCGATGAGCAGTTCTTC
-,few,TRBV11-2,TRBJ2-5,CASSLAGFRQETQYF,TGTGCCAGCAGCTTAGCCGGCTTTCGACAAGAGACCCAGTACTTC
TRBD1,few,TRBV6-6,TRBJ2-7,CASRLGGQGAYEQYF,TGTGCCAGCAGACTAGGGGGACAGGGGGCTTACGAGCAGTACTTC
-,-,TRBV6-1,TRBJ2-1,CASSETASYYNEQFF,TGTGCCAGCAGTGAAACGGCCTCCTACTACAATGAGCAGTTCTTC